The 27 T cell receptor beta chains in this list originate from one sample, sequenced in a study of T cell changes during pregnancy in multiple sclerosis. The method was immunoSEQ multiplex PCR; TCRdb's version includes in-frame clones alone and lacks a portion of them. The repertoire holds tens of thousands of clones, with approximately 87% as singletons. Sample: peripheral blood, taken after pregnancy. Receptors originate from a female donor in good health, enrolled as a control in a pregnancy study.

CDR3 DNA: TGTGCCAGCAGCTTAGTTTCGACAGGCCAAGAGACCCAGTACTTC. Its protein product is CASSLVSTGQETQYF. This chain joins TRBV7-9 and TRBJ2-5, with D possibly matching TRBD1 (6 bases). Per the germline V gene, CDR1 is SEHNR and CDR2 is FQNEAQ (reference sequence). With 1 base removed from V and 1 base from J, the gap between germline ends came to 10 bases. This CDR3 is built from 15 residues.

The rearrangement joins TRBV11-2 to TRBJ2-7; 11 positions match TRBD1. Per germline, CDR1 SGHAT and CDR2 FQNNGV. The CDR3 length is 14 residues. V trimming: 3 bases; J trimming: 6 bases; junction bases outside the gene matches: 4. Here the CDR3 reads CASSFTGTGGEQYF. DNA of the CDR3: TGTGCCAGCAGCTTTACCGGGACAGGGGGCGAGCAGTACTTC.

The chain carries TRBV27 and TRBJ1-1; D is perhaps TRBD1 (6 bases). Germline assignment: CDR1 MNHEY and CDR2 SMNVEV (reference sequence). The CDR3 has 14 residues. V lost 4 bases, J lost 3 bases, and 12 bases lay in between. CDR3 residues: CASSWARGYTEAFF. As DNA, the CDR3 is TGTGCCAGCAGTTGGGCCAGGGGATACACTGAAGCTTTCTTT.

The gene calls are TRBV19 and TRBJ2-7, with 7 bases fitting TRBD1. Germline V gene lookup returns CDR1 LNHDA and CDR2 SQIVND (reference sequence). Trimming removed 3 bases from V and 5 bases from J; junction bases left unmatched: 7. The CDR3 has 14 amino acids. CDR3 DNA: TGTGCCAGTAGTATCGCGACAGGGCCCAACGAGCAGTACTTC. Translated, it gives CASSIATGPNEQYF.

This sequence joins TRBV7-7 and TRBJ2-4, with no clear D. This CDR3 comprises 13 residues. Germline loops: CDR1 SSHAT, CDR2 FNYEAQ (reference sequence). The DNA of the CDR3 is TGTGCTACCCGCACGGCGGAAAAAAACATTCAGTACTTC. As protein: CATRTAEKNIQYF.

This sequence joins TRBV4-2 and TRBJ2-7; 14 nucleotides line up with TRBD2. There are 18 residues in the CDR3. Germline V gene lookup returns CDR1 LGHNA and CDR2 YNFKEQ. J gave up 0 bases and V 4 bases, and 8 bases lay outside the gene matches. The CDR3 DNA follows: TGTGCCAGCAGCCTGCGGACTAGCGGGAGGATTGACTCCTACGAGCAGTACTTC. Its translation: CASSLRTSGRIDSYEQYF.

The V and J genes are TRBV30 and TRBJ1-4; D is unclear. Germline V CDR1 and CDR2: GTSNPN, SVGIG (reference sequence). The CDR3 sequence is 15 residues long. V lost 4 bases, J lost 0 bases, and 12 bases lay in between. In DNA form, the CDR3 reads TGTGCCTGGACCTTGGCGGGCGCAACTAATGAAAAACTGTTTTTT. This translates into CAWTLAGATNEKLFF.

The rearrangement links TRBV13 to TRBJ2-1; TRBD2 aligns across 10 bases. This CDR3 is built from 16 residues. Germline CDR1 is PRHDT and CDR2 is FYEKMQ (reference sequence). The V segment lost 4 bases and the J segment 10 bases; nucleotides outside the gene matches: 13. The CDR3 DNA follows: TGTGCCAGCAGCTCCCCGGCAAGAGCGGGGGGGCGAGAGCAGTTCTTC. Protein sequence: CASSSPARAGGREQFF.

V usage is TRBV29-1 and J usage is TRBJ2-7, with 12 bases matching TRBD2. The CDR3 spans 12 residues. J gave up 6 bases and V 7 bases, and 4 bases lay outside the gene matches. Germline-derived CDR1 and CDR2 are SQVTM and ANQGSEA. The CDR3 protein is CSASTSGGEQYF. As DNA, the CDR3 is TGCAGCGCCTCGACTAGCGGGGGCGAGCAGTACTTC.

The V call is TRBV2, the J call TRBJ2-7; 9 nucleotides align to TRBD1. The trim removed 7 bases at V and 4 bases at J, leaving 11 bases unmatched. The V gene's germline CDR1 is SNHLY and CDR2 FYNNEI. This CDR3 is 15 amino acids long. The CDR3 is CASMMTGTGLYEQYF. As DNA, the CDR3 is TGTGCCAGCATGATGACCGGGACAGGGCTGTACGAGCAGTACTTC.

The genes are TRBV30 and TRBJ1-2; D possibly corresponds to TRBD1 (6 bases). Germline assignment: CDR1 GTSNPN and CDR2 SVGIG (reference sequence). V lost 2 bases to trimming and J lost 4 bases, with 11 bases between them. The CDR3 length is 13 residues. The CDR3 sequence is CAWSRGSIYGYTF. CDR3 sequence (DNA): TGTGCCTGGAGTAGGGGGTCTATCTATGGCTACACCTTC.

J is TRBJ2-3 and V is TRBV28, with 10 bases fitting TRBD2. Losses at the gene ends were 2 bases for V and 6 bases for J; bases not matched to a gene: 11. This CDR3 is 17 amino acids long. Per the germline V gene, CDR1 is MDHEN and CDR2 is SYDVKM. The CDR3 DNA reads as TGTGCCAGCAGTTTAACAGTAGCGGGGGGCTCACACGATACGCAGTATTTT. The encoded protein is CASSLTVAGGSHDTQYF.

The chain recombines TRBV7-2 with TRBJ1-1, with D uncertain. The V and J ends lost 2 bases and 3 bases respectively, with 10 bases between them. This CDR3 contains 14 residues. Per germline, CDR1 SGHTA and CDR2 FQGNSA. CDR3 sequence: CASSLNVGDTEAFF. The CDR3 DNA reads TGTGCCAGCAGCTTAAACGTTGGAGACACTGAAGCTTTCTTT.

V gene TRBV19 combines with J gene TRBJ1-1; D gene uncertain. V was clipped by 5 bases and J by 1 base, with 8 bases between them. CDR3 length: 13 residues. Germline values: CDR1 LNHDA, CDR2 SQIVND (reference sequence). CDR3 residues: CASSGLTNTEAFF. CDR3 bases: TGTGCCAGTAGTGGACTTACGAACACTGAAGCTTTCTTT.

The CDR3 DNA follows: TGTGCCAGCAGCCAGTGGGGACAGGGGAATTCACCCCTCCACTTT. It is translated as CASSQWGQGNSPLHF. The chain couples TRBV7-2 to TRBJ1-6, with TRBD1 identical over 10 bases. Germline-derived CDR1 and CDR2 are SGHTA and FQGNSA. The junction had 5 bases not matched to a gene; V was cut back by 5 bases and J by 7 bases. There are 15 residues in the CDR3.

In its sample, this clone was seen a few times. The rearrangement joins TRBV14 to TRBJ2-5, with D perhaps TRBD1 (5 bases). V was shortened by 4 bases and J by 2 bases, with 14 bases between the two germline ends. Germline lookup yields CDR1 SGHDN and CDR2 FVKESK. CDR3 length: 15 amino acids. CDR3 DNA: TGTGCCAGCAGCCTTTTAGGGGTCGGGCAAGAGACCCAGTACTTC. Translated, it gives CASSLLGVGQETQYF.

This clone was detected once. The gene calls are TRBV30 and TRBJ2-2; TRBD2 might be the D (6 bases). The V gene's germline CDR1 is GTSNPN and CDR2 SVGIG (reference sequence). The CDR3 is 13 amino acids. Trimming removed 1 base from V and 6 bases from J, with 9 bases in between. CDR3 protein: CAWSATGAGELFF. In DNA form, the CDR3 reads TGTGCCTGGAGTGCGACGGGGGCCGGGGAGCTGTTTTTT.

In DNA, the CDR3 is TGTGCCACCAGCAGAGATAATAGTGGTGAGCAGTACTTC. Its translation: CATSRDNSGEQYF. The V gene is TRBV15, the J gene TRBJ2-7, with D unresolved. The V end lost 0 bases, the J end lost 7 bases, and 10 bases lay between the germline ends. The CDR3 loop spans 13 amino acids. CDR1 is LNHNV, CDR2 YYDKDF, per germline (reference sequence).

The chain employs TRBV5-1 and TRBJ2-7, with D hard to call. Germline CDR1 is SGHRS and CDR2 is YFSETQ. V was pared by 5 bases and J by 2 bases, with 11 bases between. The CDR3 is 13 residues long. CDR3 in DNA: TGCGCCAGCAGTCGTCAGGCTACCTACGAGCAGTACTTC. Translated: CASSRQATYEQYF. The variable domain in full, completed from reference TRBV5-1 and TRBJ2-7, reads KAGVTQTPRYLIKTRGQQVTLSCSPISGHRSVSWYQQTPGQGLQFLFEYFSETQRNKGNFPGRFSGRQFSNSRSEMNVSTLELGDSALYLCASSRQATYEQYFGPGTRLTVT.

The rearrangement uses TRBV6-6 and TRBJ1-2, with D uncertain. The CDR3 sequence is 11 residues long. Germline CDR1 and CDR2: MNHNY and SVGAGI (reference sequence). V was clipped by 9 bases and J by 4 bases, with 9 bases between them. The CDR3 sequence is CASQWAYGYTF. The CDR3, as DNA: TGTGCCAGTCAGTGGGCCTATGGCTACACCTTC.

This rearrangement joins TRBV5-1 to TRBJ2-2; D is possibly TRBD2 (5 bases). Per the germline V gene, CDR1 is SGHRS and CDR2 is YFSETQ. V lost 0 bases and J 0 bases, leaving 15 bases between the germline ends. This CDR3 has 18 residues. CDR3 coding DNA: TGCGCCAGCAGCTTGGGCCTAGCCCTCCGCCCGAACACCGGGGAGCTGTTTTTT. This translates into CASSLGLALRPNTGELFF.

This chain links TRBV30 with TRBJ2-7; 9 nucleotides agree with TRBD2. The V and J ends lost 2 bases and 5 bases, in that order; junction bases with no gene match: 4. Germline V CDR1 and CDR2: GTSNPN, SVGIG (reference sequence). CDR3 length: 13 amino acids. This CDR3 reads CAWSPGTSNEQYF. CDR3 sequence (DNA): TGTGCCTGGAGTCCCGGGACTAGCAACGAGCAGTACTTC.

DNA of the CDR3: TGTGCCAGCAGCTTTATACAGGGGCCGTATAATTCACCCCTCCACTTT. Residues: CASSFIQGPYNSPLHF. The V and J genes are TRBV5-6 and TRBJ1-6; 7 nucleotides align to TRBD1. The ends lost 2 bases at V and 4 bases at J; junction bases unmatched: 6. This CDR3 has 16 amino acids. Germline CDR1 reads SGHDT; CDR2 reads YYEEEE. Filled out from reference TRBV5-6 and TRBJ1-6, the complete variable domain reads DAGVTQSPTHLIKTRGQQVTLRCSPKSGHDTVSWYQQALGQGPQFIFQYYEEEERQRGNFPDRFSGHQFPNYSSELNVNALLLGDSALYLCASSFIQGPYNSPLHFGNGTRLTVT.

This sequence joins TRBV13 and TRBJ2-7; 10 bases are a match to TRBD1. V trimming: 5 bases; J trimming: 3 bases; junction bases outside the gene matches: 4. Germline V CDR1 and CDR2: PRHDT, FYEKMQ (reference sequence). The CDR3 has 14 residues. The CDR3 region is CASSPTGGIYEQYF. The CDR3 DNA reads TGTGCCAGCAGCCCGACAGGGGGCATCTACGAGCAGTACTTC.

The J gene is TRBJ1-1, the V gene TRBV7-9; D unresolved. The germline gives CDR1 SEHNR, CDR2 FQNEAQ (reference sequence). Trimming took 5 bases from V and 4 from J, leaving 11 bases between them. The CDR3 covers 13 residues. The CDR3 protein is CASSVSVRTEAFF. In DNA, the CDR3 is TGTGCCAGCAGCGTTTCTGTGCGCACTGAAGCTTTCTTT.

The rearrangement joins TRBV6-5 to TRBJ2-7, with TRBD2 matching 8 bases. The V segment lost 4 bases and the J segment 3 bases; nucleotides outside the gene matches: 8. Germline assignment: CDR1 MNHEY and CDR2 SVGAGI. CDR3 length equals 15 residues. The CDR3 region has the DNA TGTGCCAGCAGTTCCCGGGAGGGGATAAACTACGAGCAGTACTTC. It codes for CASSSREGINYEQYF.

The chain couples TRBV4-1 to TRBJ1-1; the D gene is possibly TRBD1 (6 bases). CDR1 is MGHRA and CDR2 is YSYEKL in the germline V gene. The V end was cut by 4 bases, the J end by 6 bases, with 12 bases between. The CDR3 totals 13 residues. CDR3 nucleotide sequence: TGCGCCAGCAGCCTAACAGGGACGGCTGAAGCTTTCTTT. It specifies CASSLTGTAEAFF.